Listed here are 14 T cell receptor beta chains from one sample, sequenced in a study of identical twins. TCRdb recomputed calls from the 5' RACE reads with MiXCR, one row per CDR3 protein. The table lists more than 1.5 million distinct CDR3 sequences, about 31% of them singletons, with approximately 0.29% in the top ten. The sample taken for sequencing was cord blood. The source is a newborn girl in good health.

CDR3 nucleotide sequence: TGCAGTGCTAGTAAGGCTAGCGATTACGAGCAGTTCTTC. Translation gives CSASKASDYEQFF. This rearrangement joins TRBV20-1 to TRBJ2-1, with a weak D call TRBD2 (6 bases). Germline V gene lookup returns CDR1 DFQATT and CDR2 SNEGSKA (reference sequence). Deletions cut 3 bases from V and 10 bases from J, with 16 bases between. This CDR3 is built from 13 residues.

CDR3 loop: CATSDLQGSGTDTQYF. The CDR3 nucleotides are TGTGCCACCAGTGACCTACAGGGGTCGGGCACAGATACGCAGTATTTT. This chain links TRBV24-1 with TRBJ2-3; TRBD1 aligns across 7 bases. V lost 4 bases and J lost 1; bases outside the gene matches: 7. The CDR3 consists of 16 residues. From germline, CDR1 is KGHDR and CDR2 SFDVKD.

This clonotype was recorded at least ten times. The chain couples TRBV25-1 to TRBJ2-1; TRBD1 aligns across 8 bases. This CDR3 is 13 amino acids long. V dropped 0 bases and J dropped 9; count of bases not matched to a gene: 1. CDR1 is MGHDK and CDR2 is SYGVNS in the germline V gene. This chain's CDR3 is CASSEYGQGEQFF. The CDR3 nucleotides are TGTGCCAGCAGTGAATATGGACAGGGTGAGCAGTTCTTC.

The V and J genes are TRBV28 and TRBJ2-2; a weak D match, TRBD1 (6 bases). The CDR3 is 15 residues long. V dropped 0 bases and J dropped 1 base, with 6 bases sitting between them. In germline, CDR1 is MDHEN, CDR2 SYDVKM. In DNA, the CDR3 is TGTGCCAGCAGTTTATGGGGACAGAACACCGGGGAGCTGTTTTTT. Residues: CASSLWGQNTGELFF.

The chain uses TRBV20-1 and TRBJ2-4; possibly TRBD2 for D (5 bases). Per germline, CDR1 DFQATT and CDR2 SNEGSKA (reference sequence). V was clipped by 7 bases and J by 13 bases, with 20 bases between them. The CDR3 is 12 amino acids. CDR3 bases: TGCAGTGGTGAGGGCTTACCCTACGGGCAGTACTTC. Residues: CSGEGLPYGQYF.

This clonotype has ten or more counts. The chain joins TRBV11-3 to TRBJ2-1, with D perhaps matching TRBD1 (5 bases). V was clipped by 3 bases and J by 1 base, with 7 bases between them. The CDR3 has 14 amino acids. Germline CDR1 SGHNT, CDR2 YENEEA. The CDR3 loop is CASSFRQSYNEQFF. As DNA, the CDR3 is TGTGCCAGCAGCTTCCGACAGTCCTACAATGAGCAGTTCTTC.

As concerns this clonotype: Relative to the germline gene, one junction end is altered; a read error may explain this. The chain has TRBV9 and TRBJ2-5; 10 bases align to TRBD2. The CDR3 has 15 residues. Germline assignment: CDR1 SGDLS and CDR2 YYNGEE. CDR3 amino acids: CASSMLAGVKETQYF. The CDR3, as DNA: TGCGCCAGCAGCATGCTAGCGGGGGTTAAAGAGACCCAGTACTTC.

The chain joins TRBV20-1 to TRBJ2-1, with D possibly TRBD2 on 6 matching bases. V was trimmed by 3 bases and J by 10 bases, leaving 16 bases between them. The CDR3 is made up of 13 amino acids. The germline gives CDR1 DFQATT, CDR2 SNEGSKA (reference sequence). Here the CDR3 reads CSASSAGRYEQFF. The CDR3 DNA sequence: TGCAGTGCTAGTTCCGCGGGGCGTTACGAGCAGTTCTTC.

This clonotype has a handful of counts. The chain has TRBV20-1 and TRBJ1-5, with 10 bases aligning to TRBD1. Germline-derived CDR1 and CDR2 are DFQATT and SNEGSKA (reference sequence). V lost 5 bases and J lost 2; bases outside the gene matches: 3. This CDR3 spans 14 amino acids. The chain's CDR3 is CSASGTGGNQPQHF. In DNA form, the CDR3 reads TGCAGTGCTTCCGGGACAGGGGGCAATCAGCCCCAGCATTTT.

A remark on this clonotype: A junction end diverges from the germline sequence, so it may reflect a read error. This chain joins TRBV7-2 and TRBJ1-5, with TRBD1 identical over 8 bases. The CDR3 spans 14 residues. Germline V gives CDR1 SGHTA, CDR2 FQGNSA. The CDR3 region has the DNA TGTGCCAGCAGCTTACCAGGGGGCAATCAGCTCCAGCATTTT. This translates into CASSLPGGNQLQHF. Looking up the rest from reference TRBV7-2 and TRBJ1-5 gives the full variable domain: GAGVSQSPSNKVTEKGKDVELRCDPISGHTALYWYRQSLGQGLEFLIYFQGNSAPDKSGLPSDRFSAERTGGSVSTLTIQRTQQEDSAVYLCASSLPGGNQLQHFGDGTRLSIL.

J is TRBJ1-6 and V is TRBV6-6; D is undetermined. Trimming removed 2 bases at V and 7 bases at J, with 9 bases between. Germline CDR1 and CDR2: MNHNY and SVGAGI (reference sequence). The CDR3 is 14 amino acids. CDR3 in DNA: TGTGCCAGCAGTTACGAGAATTCCAATTCACCCCTCCACTTT. Translation: CASSYENSNSPLHF.

This clonotype appeared a few times. The chain links TRBV29-1 to TRBJ2-7; 7 positions match TRBD1. The CDR3 is made up of 14 amino acids. V was pared by 3 bases and J by 0 bases, with 5 bases of the junction left unmatched. The germline V gene encodes CDR1 SQVTM and CDR2 ANQGSEA. The CDR3 bases are TGCAGCGTTGAGTCTGGGACAGCCTCCTACGAGCAGTACTTC. Translation: CSVESGTASYEQYF.

The chain combines TRBV14 with TRBJ1-2, with D unclear. V lost 5 bases and J lost 4, with 20 bases in between. CDR1 is SGHDN and CDR2 is FVKESK in the germline V gene. This CDR3 region has 16 residues. CDR3 region: CASSSRGSQVFYGYTF. CDR3 bases: TGTGCCAGCAGCTCAAGAGGCTCCCAAGTTTTCTATGGCTACACCTTC. The complete variable domain, with remaining parts taken from reference TRBV14 and TRBJ1-2, reads EAGVTQFPSHSVIEKGQTVTLRCDPISGHDNLYWYRRVMGKEIKFLLHFVKESKQDESGMPNNRFLAERTGGTYSTLKVQPAELEDSGVYFCASSSRGSQVFYGYTFGSGTRLTVV.

The chain is built from TRBV5-1 and TRBJ1-1; 11 nucleotides match TRBD1. The CDR3 contains 16 residues. V shed 3 bases, J shed 4 bases, and the junction held 8 bases outside the gene matches. The germline gives CDR1 SGHRS, CDR2 YFSETQ. CDR3 sequence: CASSWTGGDVGTEAFF. CDR3 in DNA: TGCGCCAGCAGCTGGACAGGGGGCGATGTGGGCACTGAAGCTTTCTTT.